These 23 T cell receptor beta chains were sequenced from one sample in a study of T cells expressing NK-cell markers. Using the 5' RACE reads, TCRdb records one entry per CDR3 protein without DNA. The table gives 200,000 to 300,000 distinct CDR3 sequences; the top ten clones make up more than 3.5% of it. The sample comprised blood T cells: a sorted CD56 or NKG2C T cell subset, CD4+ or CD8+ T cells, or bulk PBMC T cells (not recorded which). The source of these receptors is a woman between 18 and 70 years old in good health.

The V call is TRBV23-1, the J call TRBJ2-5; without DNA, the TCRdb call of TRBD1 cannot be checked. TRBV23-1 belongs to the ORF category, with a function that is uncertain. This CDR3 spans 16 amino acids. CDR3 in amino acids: CASSQSLDSAQETQYF.

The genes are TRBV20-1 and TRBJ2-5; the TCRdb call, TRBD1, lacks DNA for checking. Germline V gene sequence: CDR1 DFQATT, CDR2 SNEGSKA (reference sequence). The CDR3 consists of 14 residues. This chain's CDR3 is CSAWTGTDKETQYF.

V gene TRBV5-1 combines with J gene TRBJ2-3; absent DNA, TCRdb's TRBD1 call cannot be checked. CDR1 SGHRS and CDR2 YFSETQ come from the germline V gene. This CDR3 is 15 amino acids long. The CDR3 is CASSWTGGRADTQYF.

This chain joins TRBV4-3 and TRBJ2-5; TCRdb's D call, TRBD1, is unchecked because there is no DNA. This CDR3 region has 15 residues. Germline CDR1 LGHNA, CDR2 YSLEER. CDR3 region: CASSHLAPKMGTQYF.

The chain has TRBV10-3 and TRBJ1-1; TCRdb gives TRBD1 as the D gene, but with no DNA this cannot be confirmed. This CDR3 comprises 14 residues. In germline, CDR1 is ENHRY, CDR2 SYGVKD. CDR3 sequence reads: CAISPDRDGGEAFF.

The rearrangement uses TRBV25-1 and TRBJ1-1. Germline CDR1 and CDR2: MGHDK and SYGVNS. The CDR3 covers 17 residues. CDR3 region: CASSAGGAGKPNTEAFF.

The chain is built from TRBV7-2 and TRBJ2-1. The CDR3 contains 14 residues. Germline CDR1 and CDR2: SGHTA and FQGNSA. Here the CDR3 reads CASSLGLAFNEQFF.

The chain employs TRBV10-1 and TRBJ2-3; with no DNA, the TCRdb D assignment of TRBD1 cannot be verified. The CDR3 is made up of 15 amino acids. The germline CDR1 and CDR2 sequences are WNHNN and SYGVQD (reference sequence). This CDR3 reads CASSEQGRLMDTQYF.

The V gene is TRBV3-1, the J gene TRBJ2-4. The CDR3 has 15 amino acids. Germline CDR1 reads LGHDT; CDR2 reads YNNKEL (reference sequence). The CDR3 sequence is CASSQVASYKNIQYF.

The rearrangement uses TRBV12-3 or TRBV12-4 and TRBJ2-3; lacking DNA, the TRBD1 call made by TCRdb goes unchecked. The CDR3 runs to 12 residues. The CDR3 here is CASTPYTDTQYF.

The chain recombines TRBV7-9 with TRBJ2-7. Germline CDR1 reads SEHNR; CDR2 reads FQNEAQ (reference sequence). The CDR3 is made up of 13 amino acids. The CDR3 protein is CASSLDAWDEQYF.

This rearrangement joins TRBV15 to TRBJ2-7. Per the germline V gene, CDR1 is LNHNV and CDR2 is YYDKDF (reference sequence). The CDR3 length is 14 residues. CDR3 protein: CATSRGQGSYEQYF.

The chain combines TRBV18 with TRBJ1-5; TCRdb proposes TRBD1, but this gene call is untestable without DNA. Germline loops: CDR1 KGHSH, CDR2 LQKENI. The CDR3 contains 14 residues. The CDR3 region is CASSPGTGNQPQHF.

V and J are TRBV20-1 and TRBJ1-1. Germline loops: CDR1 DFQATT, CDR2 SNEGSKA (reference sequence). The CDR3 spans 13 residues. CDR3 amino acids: CSARVSGNTEAFF.

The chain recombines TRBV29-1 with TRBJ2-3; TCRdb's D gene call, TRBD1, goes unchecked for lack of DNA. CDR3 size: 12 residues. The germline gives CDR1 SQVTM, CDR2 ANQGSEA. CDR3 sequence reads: CSVDGRADTQYF.

CDR3 region: CASRWTGGGKLFF. This rearrangement joins TRBV2 to TRBJ1-4; TCRdb selects TRBD1, and the lack of DNA leaves this call unchecked. The CDR3 consists of 13 residues. Germline V gene data show CDR1 as SNHLY and CDR2 as FYNNEI.

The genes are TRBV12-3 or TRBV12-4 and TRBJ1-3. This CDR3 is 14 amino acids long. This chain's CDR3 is CATIGSYSGNTIYF.

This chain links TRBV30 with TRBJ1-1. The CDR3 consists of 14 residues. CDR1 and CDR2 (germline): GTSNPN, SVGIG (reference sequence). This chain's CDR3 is CAWSRLTMNTEAFF.

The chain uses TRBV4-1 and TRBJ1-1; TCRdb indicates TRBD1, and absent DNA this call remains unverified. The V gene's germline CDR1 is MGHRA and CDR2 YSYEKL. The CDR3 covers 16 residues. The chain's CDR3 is CASSQPIQGFRTEAFF.

CDR3: CASTDDSYHGYTF. The chain links TRBV7-2 to TRBJ1-2. The germline gives CDR1 SGHTA, CDR2 FQGNSA. The CDR3 is 13 amino acids.

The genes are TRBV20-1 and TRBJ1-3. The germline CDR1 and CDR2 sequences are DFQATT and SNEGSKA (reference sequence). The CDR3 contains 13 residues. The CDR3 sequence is CSARGVSGNTIYF.

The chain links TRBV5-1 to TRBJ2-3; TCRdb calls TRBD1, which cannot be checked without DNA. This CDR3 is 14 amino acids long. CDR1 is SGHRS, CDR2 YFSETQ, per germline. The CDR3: CASRRGQGRDTQYF.

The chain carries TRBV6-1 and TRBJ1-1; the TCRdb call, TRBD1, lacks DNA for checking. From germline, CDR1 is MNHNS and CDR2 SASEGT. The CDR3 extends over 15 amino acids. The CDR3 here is CASSKQGARGTEAFF.